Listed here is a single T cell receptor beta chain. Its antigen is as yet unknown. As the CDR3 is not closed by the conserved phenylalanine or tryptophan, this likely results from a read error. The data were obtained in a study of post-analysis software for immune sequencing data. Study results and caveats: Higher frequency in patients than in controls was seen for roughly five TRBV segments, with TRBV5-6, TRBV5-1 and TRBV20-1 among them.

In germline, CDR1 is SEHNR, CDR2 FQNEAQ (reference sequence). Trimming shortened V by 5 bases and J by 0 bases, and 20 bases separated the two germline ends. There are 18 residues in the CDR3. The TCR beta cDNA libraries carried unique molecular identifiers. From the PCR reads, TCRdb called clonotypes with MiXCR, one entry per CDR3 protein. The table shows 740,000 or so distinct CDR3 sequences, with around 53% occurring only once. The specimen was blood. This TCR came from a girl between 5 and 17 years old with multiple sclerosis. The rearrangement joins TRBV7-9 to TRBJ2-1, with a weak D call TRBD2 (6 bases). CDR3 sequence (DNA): TGTGCCAGCAGCCCCAGGAGGGGCTTAGACAGCTCCTACAATGAGCAGTTCTGC. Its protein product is CASSPRRGLDSSYNEQFC.